A single count supports the clone carrying this T cell receptor beta chain. Its specificity is unknown. TCRdb's table, derived via immunoSEQ multiplex PCR, lists solely in-frame clones and lacks some. The sample records about 78,000 clones, about 84% being singletons. This entry is derived from a study of T cell responses to AZD1222 COVID-19 vaccine. Findings and caveats of the study: Nearly half of spike-specific TCRs reportedly go after variant regions that carry no mutations. Repertoires were obtained only post-peak T cell response.

Unmatched junction bases numbered 14, after V lost 8 bases and J lost 2 bases. The CDR3 consists of 16 residues. From germline, CDR1 is SGHRS and CDR2 YFSETQ. J is TRBJ2-7 and V is TRBV5-1; 9 nucleotides align to TRBD1. The source is an adult in good health. The starting material was peripheral blood, obtained on day 0 of AZD1222 vaccination. The CDR3 sequence is CASSSGTGKRAYEQYF. CDR3 DNA sequence: TGCGCCAGTTCCTCCGGGACAGGGAAGCGGGCCTACGAGCAGTACTTC.